Following are 29 T cell receptor beta chains from one sample sequenced in a study of identical twins. TCRdb reprocessed the 5' RACE reads via MiXCR and lists one record per CDR3 protein. The table has 700,000 or so distinct CDR3 sequences, around 20% seen once. The same data also contributed to another study, on T cells expressing NK-cell markers.

Material: PBMCs. These receptors originate from a woman between 18 and 30 years old in good health.

Comments on this clonotype: A much larger clone differs from this one at a single base, so this may be a read error. V and J are TRBV20-1 and TRBJ2-1; D is uncertain. Germline V gives CDR1 DFQATT, CDR2 SNEGSKA (reference sequence). The V gene lost 0 bases and the J gene lost 10 bases, with 7 bases spanning the gap. The CDR3 is made up of 11 amino acids. The CDR3 sequence is CSARDWPEQFF. Here the CDR3 DNA reads TGCAGTGCTAGAGATTGGCCCGAGCAGTTCTTC.

The V gene is TRBV29-1, the J gene TRBJ2-2, with unresolved D. The germline V gene has CDR1 SQVTM and CDR2 ANQGSEA. CDR3 length: 14 residues. Trimming cost V 6 bases and J 4 bases, with 15 bases left between them. The CDR3 nucleotides are TGCAGCGTCTTTCTCGACCCCACCACCGGGGAGCTGTTTTTT. Translated, it gives CSVFLDPTTGELFF.

This clonotype was counted at least ten times. The chain joins TRBV20-1 to TRBJ2-7, with no clear D. The germline V gene has CDR1 DFQATT and CDR2 SNEGSKA (reference sequence). The CDR3 runs 13 residues. Trimming left V 6 bases short and J 2 bases short, with 14 bases between. The CDR3 region is CSATRRAAYEQYF. Written as DNA, the CDR3 is TGCAGTGCGACCCGAAGGGCCGCCTACGAGCAGTACTTC.

This clonotype was detected many times. The CDR3 loop reads CATSRDRSVGEQFF. In nucleotides, the CDR3 is TGTGCCACCAGCAGAGATAGGAGTGTAGGTGAGCAGTTCTTC. V is TRBV15 and J is TRBJ2-1; D is uncertain. Trimming stripped 0 bases from V and 9 bases from J, with 12 bases between. This CDR3 has 14 residues. From germline, CDR1 is LNHNV and CDR2 YYDKDF (reference sequence).

There are a few counts of this clonotype. This CDR3 is CASSPLGTPDSPLHF. The CDR3 coding sequence is TGTGCCAGCTCACCGCTCGGGACGCCCGATTCACCCCTCCACTTT. The chain is built from TRBV18 and TRBJ1-6; D might be TRBD1 (5 bases). V was cut by 3 bases and J by 8 bases, with 14 bases left in between. Germline-derived CDR1 and CDR2 are KGHSH and LQKENI. The CDR3 is 15 residues long.

This clonotype was detected a few times. The chain joins TRBV6-2 or TRBV6-3 to TRBJ2-1; D gene ambiguous. CDR3 length: 12 residues. V was pared by 6 bases and J by 6 bases, with 9 bases between. Germline lookup yields CDR1 MNHEY and CDR2 SVGEGT. CDR3 coding DNA: TGTGCCAGCAGACCAGCCTCCAATGAGCAGTTCTTC. Residues: CASRPASNEQFF.

This clonotype occurred many times. This rearrangement joins TRBV19 to TRBJ1-1; 9 bases map to TRBD1. V shed 4 bases and J 7 bases; nucleotides not matched to a gene: 4. The CDR3 totals 13 residues. Germline V gene data show CDR1 as LNHDA and CDR2 as SQIVND (reference sequence). For the CDR3, the DNA is TGTGCCAGTAGTACTACAGGGGGCGTTGAAGCTTTCTTT. Residues: CASSTTGGVEAFF.

This chain links TRBV15 with TRBJ1-3; no firm D call. The CDR3 is 19 amino acids. The germline V and J ends were trimmed by 2 bases and 4 bases, with 24 bases remaining between them. The germline gives CDR1 LNHNV, CDR2 YYDKDF (reference sequence). CDR3 DNA: TGTGCCACCAGCAGAAGCCCCCGGGGAGTCGGTATGGGAGGAAACACCATATATTTT. It translates to CATSRSPRGVGMGGNTIYF.

A few counts support this clonotype. V and J are TRBV12-3 or TRBV12-4 and TRBJ2-2; 9 nucleotides line up with TRBD2. V was clipped by 5 bases and J by 2 bases; unmatched bases: 12. The CDR3 length is 18 residues. The CDR3 spells CASSPVGAGGRNTGELFF. As DNA, the CDR3 is TGTGCCAGCAGTCCCGTAGGGGCGGGAGGGCGTAACACCGGGGAGCTGTTTTTT.

The chain employs TRBV18 and TRBJ2-7; TRBD2 matches 13 bases. The CDR3 covers 17 residues. Germline-derived CDR1 and CDR2 are KGHSH and LQKENI. J gave up 1 base and V 2 bases, and 5 bases lay outside the gene matches. This CDR3 is CASSPGTSGEISYEQYF. The DNA for the CDR3 is TGTGCCAGCTCACCAGGGACTAGCGGGGAGATTTCCTACGAGCAGTACTTC. The whole variable domain, remainder taken from reference TRBV18 and TRBJ2-7, is NAGVMQNPRHLVRRRGQEARLRCSPMKGHSHVYWYRQLPEEGLKFMVYLQKENIIDESGMPKERFSAEFPKEGPSILRIQQVVRGDSAAYFCASSPGTSGEISYEQYFGPGTRLTVT.

In nucleotides, the CDR3 is TGTGCCAGCAGTACCCGACTAGCGGGGGGGTCCTACAATGAGCAGTTCTTC. It yields the protein CASSTRLAGGSYNEQFF. The gene calls are TRBV6-5 and TRBJ2-1; 14 nucleotides line up with TRBD2. This CDR3 has 17 residues. Germline trimming cut 5 bases from V and 1 base from J; bases unmatched to any gene: 4. Germline lookup yields CDR1 MNHEY and CDR2 SVGAGI.

V usage is TRBV4-1 and J usage is TRBJ2-1; D is possibly TRBD2 (8 bases). CDR1 and CDR2 (germline): MGHRA, YSYEKL. V gave up 4 bases and J gave up 6 bases, with 19 bases separating them. This CDR3 is 16 amino acids long. The DNA of the CDR3 is TGCGCCAGCAGCCGGTCGGGAGGGGGCGAGTTCAATGAGCAGTTCTTC. Its translation: CASSRSGGGEFNEQFF.

This clonotype turned up a few times. The chain carries TRBV20-1 and TRBJ2-1, with 9 bases aligning to TRBD2. Germline CDR1 and CDR2: DFQATT and SNEGSKA (reference sequence). Unmatched junction bases numbered 8, after V lost 1 base and J lost 1 base. The CDR3 contains 17 residues. CDR3 sequence reads: CSARVPRLAVSYNEQFF. The DNA of the CDR3 is TGCAGTGCTAGAGTCCCCCGACTAGCGGTATCCTACAATGAGCAGTTCTTC.

The V call is TRBV5-1, the J call TRBJ2-2, with D perhaps TRBD1 or TRBD2 (5 bases each). Germline assignment: CDR1 SGHRS and CDR2 YFSETQ. V dropped 6 bases and J dropped 4 bases, with 19 bases sitting between them. The CDR3 totals 16 residues. The CDR3 region is CASKTGSQASTGELFF. The CDR3 bases are TGCGCCAGCAAGACGGGATCACAGGCTAGCACCGGGGAGCTGTTTTTT.

In its sample, this clonotype was seen a few times. This chain links TRBV29-1 with TRBJ2-2; D is unresolved. The CDR3 extends over 15 amino acids. V was shortened by 1 base and J by 1 base, with 10 bases between the two germline ends. Germline loops: CDR1 SQVTM, CDR2 ANQGSEA. The CDR3 is CSVEAAELNTGELFF. CDR3 sequence (DNA): TGCAGCGTTGAAGCGGCGGAGCTGAACACCGGGGAGCTGTTTTTT.

This chain links TRBV5-1 with TRBJ2-5; D possibly corresponds to TRBD2 (6 bases). The CDR3 length is 14 residues. Germline values: CDR1 SGHRS, CDR2 YFSETQ. Trimming stripped 4 bases from V and 2 bases from J, with 12 bases between. This chain's CDR3 is CASSPEGPQETQYF. DNA of the CDR3: TGCGCCAGCAGCCCGGAGGGACCTCAAGAGACCCAGTACTTC.

This clonotype appeared a few times. J is TRBJ2-1 and V is TRBV7-9; TRBD2 agrees at 8 bases. Germline CDR1 and CDR2: SEHNR and FQNEAQ (reference sequence). CDR3 size: 15 residues. The junction had 6 bases not matched to a gene; V was cut back by 5 bases and J by 3 bases. CDR3 coding DNA: TGTGCCAGCAGCGAGGGACTAGGTAGCTACAATGAGCAGTTCTTC. Translated, it gives CASSEGLGSYNEQFF.

The chain is built from TRBV15 and TRBJ2-7; TRBD2 matches at 8 bases. Germline V gene lookup returns CDR1 LNHNV and CDR2 YYDKDF (reference sequence). J lost 4 bases, V lost 1 base, and 3 bases had no gene match. There are 14 residues in the CDR3. The CDR3 DNA sequence: TGTGCCACCAGCAGAGTTAGCGGGATTTACGAGCAGTACTTC. Residues: CATSRVSGIYEQYF.

V usage is TRBV5-1 and J usage is TRBJ2-3, with 10 bases fitting TRBD2. The CDR3 consists of 16 residues. The V gene end was trimmed by 4 bases and the J gene end by 2 bases; junction bases not matched to a gene: 7. Per the germline V gene, CDR1 is SGHRS and CDR2 is YFSETQ. The CDR3 region has the DNA TGCGCCAGCAGCGTAATAGCGGGGGGCCTCACAGATACGCAGTATTTT. It specifies CASSVIAGGLTDTQYF.

This clonotype has only a few counts. V gene TRBV7-9 combines with J gene TRBJ2-7; a weak D match, TRBD2 (6 bases). V was cut by 6 bases and J by 3 bases, with 18 bases left in between. The CDR3 spans 15 residues. Germline V gene lookup returns CDR1 SEHNR and CDR2 FQNEAQ (reference sequence). The CDR3 region has the DNA TGTGCCAGCAGTCCCCGGGGACTCATGAGCTACGAGCAGTACTTC. Translated, it gives CASSPRGLMSYEQYF. Variable domain in full (rest from reference TRBV7-9 and TRBJ2-7): DTGVSQNPRHKITKRGQNVTFRCDPISEHNRLYWYRQTLGQGPEFLTYFQNEAQLEKSRLLSDRFSAERPKGSFSTLEIQRTEQGDSAMYLCASSPRGLMSYEQYFGPGTRLTVT.

This clonotype was seen more than once but under ten times. The CDR3 nucleotides read TGTGCCAGCAGCCATAGACAGGTAGCACAAGAGACCCAGTACTTC. It translates to CASSHRQVAQETQYF. This chain joins TRBV3-1 and TRBJ2-5; D is possibly TRBD1 (6 bases). This CDR3 has 15 residues. V lost 3 bases, J lost 2 bases, and 13 bases lay in between. CDR1 and CDR2 (germline): LGHDT, YNNKEL (reference sequence).

This clonotype was seen more than once but under ten times. CDR3 sequence: CSARPHRGSYEQYF. As DNA, the CDR3 is TGCAGTGCTAGACCACACAGGGGCTCCTACGAGCAGTACTTC. This chain joins TRBV20-1 and TRBJ2-7; 7 bases align to TRBD1. This CDR3 contains 14 residues. Per germline, CDR1 DFQATT and CDR2 SNEGSKA (reference sequence). V lost 2 bases, J lost 0 bases, and 4 bases stayed unmatched.

This rearrangement joins TRBV30 to TRBJ2-5; 11 nucleotides align to TRBD1. This CDR3 comprises 15 residues. Losses at the gene ends were 2 bases for V and 2 bases for J; bases not matched to a gene: 4. Germline V gene lookup returns CDR1 GTSNPN and CDR2 SVGIG (reference sequence). CDR3 in DNA: TGTGCCTGGAGTCTGGGACAGGGGGTTCAAGAGACCCAGTACTTC. This encodes CAWSLGQGVQETQYF.

This clonotype was counted at least ten times. The chain is built from TRBV20-1 and TRBJ2-1; 13 nucleotides align to TRBD2. CDR3 length equals 15 residues. Losses at the gene ends were 5 bases for V and 9 bases for J; bases not matched to a gene: 10. CDR1 is DFQATT, CDR2 SNEGSKA, per germline (reference sequence). CDR3 coding DNA: TGCAGTGCTTCCTACGGACTAGCGGGAGTGAGTGAGCAGTTCTTC. It encodes CSASYGLAGVSEQFF.

The chain links TRBV7-2 to TRBJ2-7; perhaps TRBD2 as D (5 bases). Trimming pared 5 bases from V and 1 base from J, leaving 12 bases between. The CDR3 contains 14 residues. Germline V gives CDR1 SGHTA, CDR2 FQGNSA. The CDR3 loop is CASSVSGISYEQYF. The CDR3 DNA sequence: TGTGCCAGCAGCGTCAGCGGAATTTCCTACGAGCAGTACTTC.

In its sample, this clonotype was seen a few times. This rearrangement joins TRBV10-3 to TRBJ2-4; the D gene is possibly TRBD2 (6 bases). The CDR3 is made up of 12 amino acids. The germline gives CDR1 ENHRY, CDR2 SYGVKD. V lost 8 bases, J lost 8 bases, and 13 bases lay in between. CDR3 DNA: TGTGCCATCGGGGGAGGATGGGACATTCAGTACTTC. This gives the protein CAIGGGWDIQYF.

This chain links TRBV10-3 with TRBJ2-1, with TRBD1 matching over 9 bases. This CDR3 comprises 16 residues. V gave up 4 bases and J gave up 4 bases; unmatched junction bases: 8. Germline lookup yields CDR1 ENHRY and CDR2 SYGVKD. As DNA, the CDR3 is TGTGCCATCAGTGCGGCCTGGACAGGGGAGTACAATGAGCAGTTCTTC. Translating it yields CAISAAWTGEYNEQFF.

This clonotype occurred a few times. This chain connects TRBV20-1 to TRBJ2-5; D is ambiguous. The V gene's germline CDR1 is DFQATT and CDR2 SNEGSKA (reference sequence). Trimming pared 0 bases from V and 4 bases from J, leaving 12 bases between. The CDR3 contains 14 residues. The DNA of the CDR3 is TGCAGTGCTAGAGAGTGGTATCGGGCAGAGACCCAGTACTTC. Protein: CSAREWYRAETQYF.

The chain uses TRBV20-1 and TRBJ2-2; D might be TRBD1 or TRBD2, each matching 5 bases. Looked up from germline, CDR1 is DFQATT and CDR2 is SNEGSKA (reference sequence). This CDR3 is built from 11 residues. V dropped 6 bases and J dropped 8 bases, with 10 bases sitting between them. Written as DNA, the CDR3 is TGCAGTGCCCAGGGAGTGGGGGAGCTGTTTTTT. Translation gives CSAQGVGELFF.